One sample yielded the 27 T cell receptor beta chains listed below, sequenced in a study of radiation and T cells in renal cell carcinoma. Method: immunoSEQ multiplex PCR; TCRdb's copy keeps in-frame clones and lacks some. The repertoire has roughly 150,000 clones, about nine tenths of them found once; the top ten carry 3.5% to 5%. Regarding time point: baseline pretreatment blood. As for treatment: 15 Gy SBRT to primary tumor, nephrectomy 4 weeks later. This specimen consisted of blood, obtained from a patient whose treatment included radiotherapy and nephrectomy. These receptors were collected from a woman in her 70s with renal cell carcinoma.

V usage is TRBV29-1 and J usage is TRBJ2-3; D gene unclear. Between the trimmed V and J ends, which lost 4 bases and 0 bases, there was a span of 5 bases. This CDR3 spans 12 amino acids. CDR1 is SQVTM, CDR2 ANQGSEA, per germline. CDR3 in amino acids: CSVGVSTDTQYF. The CDR3 nucleotides are TGCAGCGTTGGTGTCAGCACAGATACGCAGTATTTT.

The table lists this clone with a few counts. This chain uses TRBV28 with TRBJ2-7, with TRBD1 matching 9 bases. In germline, CDR1 is MDHEN, CDR2 SYDVKM. This CDR3 has 17 amino acids. J lost 4 bases, V lost 4 bases, and 14 bases had no gene match. The CDR3 loop reads CASSSPGTGNGNYEQYF. The CDR3 coding sequence is TGTGCCAGCAGTTCCCCCGGGACAGGGAACGGAAATTACGAGCAGTACTTC.

The V call is TRBV4-2, the J call TRBJ1-2; D is perhaps TRBD1 (6 bases). The V end lost 2 bases, the J end lost 2 bases, and 15 bases lay between the germline ends. The germline CDR1 and CDR2 sequences are LGHNA and YNFKEQ. The CDR3 contains 16 residues. CDR3 in amino acids: CASSQLDADRNYGYTF. The CDR3 region has the DNA TGTGCCAGCAGCCAACTTGACGCGGACAGAAACTATGGCTACACCTTC.

V usage is TRBV9 and J usage is TRBJ2-2; unclear D gene. Deletions cut 8 bases from V and 4 bases from J, with 15 bases between. The CDR3 contains 14 residues. In germline, CDR1 is SGDLS, CDR2 YYNGEE. The CDR3 protein is CASKTSWGTGELFF. CDR3 bases: TGTGCCAGTAAGACTTCGTGGGGCACCGGGGAGCTGTTTTTT.

This chain uses TRBV6-5 with TRBJ1-2; weak D call: TRBD1 (5 bases). The germline CDR1 and CDR2 sequences are MNHEY and SVGAGI. Trimming removed 4 bases at V and 2 bases at J, with 8 bases between. The CDR3 covers 13 residues. Here the CDR3 reads CASSWTRNYGYTF. The CDR3 DNA is TGTGCCAGCAGTTGGACACGGAACTATGGCTACACCTTC.

In this sample, this clone turned up once. The CDR3 spells CASSASPYYEQYF. The DNA for the CDR3 is TGTGCCAGCAGTGCTAGCCCCTACTACGAGCAGTACTTC. The chain employs TRBV27 and TRBJ2-7; tentatively, D is TRBD2 (5 bases). Trimming removed 5 bases from V and 3 bases from J, with 11 bases in between. The germline gives CDR1 MNHEY, CDR2 SMNVEV (reference sequence). The CDR3 length is 13 residues.

The chain joins TRBV27 to TRBJ2-2; TRBD1 matches 8 bases. The V segment lost 6 bases and the J segment 4 bases; nucleotides outside the gene matches: 4. The CDR3 extends over 14 amino acids. CDR1 is MNHEY, CDR2 SMNVEV, per germline (reference sequence). CDR3 in amino acids: CASSPGTGTGELFF. The CDR3 DNA sequence: TGTGCCAGCAGCCCCGGGACAGGCACCGGGGAGCTGTTTTTT.

V and J are TRBV6-5 and TRBJ1-2, with D tentatively TRBD1 (6 bases). The CDR3 sequence is 15 residues long. Germline CDR1 and CDR2: MNHEY and SVGAGI. The V end lost 5 bases, the J end lost 3 bases, and 16 bases lay between the germline ends. The CDR3 spells CASSRLGGPDYGYTF. The CDR3 region has the DNA TGTGCCAGCAGTAGGCTGGGGGGGCCAGACTATGGCTACACCTTC.

The chain links TRBV19 to TRBJ1-6; D is unclear. The V gene lost 7 bases and the J gene lost 5 bases, with 12 bases spanning the gap. There are 14 residues in the CDR3. The V gene's germline CDR1 is LNHDA and CDR2 SQIVND (reference sequence). CDR3 in amino acids: CASIDFPHNSPLHF. CDR3 in DNA: TGTGCCAGTATAGACTTCCCCCATAATTCACCCCTCCACTTT.

The chain joins TRBV15 to TRBJ1-1, with D hard to call. The germline gives CDR1 LNHNV, CDR2 YYDKDF (reference sequence). The CDR3 runs to 17 residues. V was clipped by 2 bases and J by 0 bases, with 16 bases between them. As DNA, the CDR3 is TGTGCCACCAGCAGACCGAAAAAACAGAGGTTGAACACTGAAGCTTTCTTT. Encoded protein: CATSRPKKQRLNTEAFF.

The chain links TRBV30 to TRBJ1-1, with D perhaps TRBD1 (5 bases). This CDR3 has 12 residues. Germline CDR1 is GTSNPN and CDR2 is SVGIG (reference sequence). The V and J ends lost 1 base and 5 bases respectively, with 8 bases between them. CDR3: CAWSGGKTEAFF. The CDR3 DNA is TGTGCCTGGAGTGGGGGGAAGACTGAAGCTTTCTTT.

This clone has a handful of counts. Here the CDR3 reads CASSLGQGAEAFF. CDR3 nucleotides: TGTGCCAGCAGCTTGGGACAGGGGGCTGAAGCTTTCTTT. The chain links TRBV7-9 to TRBJ1-1, with 11 bases lining up with TRBD1. The CDR3 is 13 residues long. Germline assignment: CDR1 SEHNR and CDR2 FQNEAQ (reference sequence). Trimming at V came to 3 bases and at J to 6 bases, leaving 0 bases not matched to a gene. Variable domain in full (rest from reference TRBV7-9 and TRBJ1-1): DTGVSQNPRHKITKRGQNVTFRCDPISEHNRLYWYRQTLGQGPEFLTYFQNEAQLEKSRLLSDRFSAERPKGSFSTLEIQRTEQGDSAMYLCASSLGQGAEAFFGQGTRLTVV.

The rearrangement joins TRBV5-1 to TRBJ2-1; TRBD2 matches 11 bases. The CDR3 consists of 17 residues. The V gene's germline CDR1 is SGHRS and CDR2 YFSETQ. J was trimmed by 2 bases and V by 4 bases; bases with no gene match: 8. CDR3 region: CASSVTSGAPPYNEQFF. Written as DNA, the CDR3 is TGCGCCAGCAGCGTGACTAGCGGGGCGCCTCCCTACAATGAGCAGTTCTTC.

The chain has TRBV5-1 and TRBJ2-1; TRBD1 matches at 10 bases. V dropped 4 bases and J dropped 3; count of bases not matched to a gene: 4. Germline loops: CDR1 SGHRS, CDR2 YFSETQ. The CDR3 covers 15 residues. The CDR3 protein is CASSEGQGIYNEQFF. Here the CDR3 DNA reads TGCGCCAGCAGCGAGGGACAGGGGATCTACAATGAGCAGTTCTTC.

This clone appeared once. This chain links TRBV23-1 with TRBJ1-5; no definite D call. TRBV23-1 has ORF status, its function being uncertain. This CDR3 is built from 13 residues. With 2 bases removed from V and 0 bases from J, the gap between germline ends came to 2 bases. The CDR3 DNA follows: TGCGCCAGCAGTCAACCTAGCAATCAGCCCCAGCATTTT. Encoded protein: CASSQPSNQPQHF.

This rearrangement joins TRBV6-5 to TRBJ1-3, with D possibly TRBD1 on 6 matching bases. CDR1 is MNHEY, CDR2 SVGAGI, per germline. This CDR3 contains 12 residues. The V gene lost 5 bases and the J gene lost 4 bases, with 6 bases spanning the gap. DNA for the CDR3: TGTGCCAGCAGTACAGGGGGAAACACCATATATTTT. Translated: CASSTGGNTIYF.

The rearrangement joins TRBV1 to TRBJ2-6; the table's D call of TRBD2 was not tested on the DNA. TRBV1 is marked as a pseudogene. The CDR3 spans 18 residues. The CDR3 DNA reads TGCACCAGCAGCCAAGTAAGGGGAGGGAGCTCTGGGGCCAACGTCCTGACTTTC. Residues: CTSSQVRGGSSGANVLTF.

The chain combines TRBV5-4 with TRBJ1-1, with D perhaps matching TRBD1 (5 bases). The CDR3 runs 15 residues. V gave up 3 bases and J gave up 0 bases, with 12 bases separating them. CDR1 is SGHNT, CDR2 YYREEE, per germline (reference sequence). The CDR3 reads CASSWGSPLNTEAFF. DNA for the CDR3: TGTGCCAGCAGCTGGGGGTCCCCTCTGAACACTGAAGCTTTCTTT.

The chain joins TRBV27 to TRBJ1-5, with unresolved D. Per germline, CDR1 MNHEY and CDR2 SMNVEV (reference sequence). The CDR3 spans 15 residues. Between the trimmed V and J ends, which lost 7 bases and 2 bases, there was a span of 15 bases. DNA of the CDR3: TGTGCCAGCAAGGGTGGAGGGAGTGGCAATCAGCCCCAGCATTTT. Encoded protein: CASKGGGSGNQPQHF.

V and J are TRBV7-9 and TRBJ1-2, with TRBD1 identical over 7 bases. Germline V gene lookup returns CDR1 SEHNR and CDR2 FQNEAQ (reference sequence). The CDR3 spans 12 residues. V shed 5 bases and J 8 bases; nucleotides not matched to a gene: 5. The DNA of the CDR3 is TGTGCCAGCAGCGAGACAGGGCAGGGCTACACCTTC. Protein: CASSETGQGYTF. The full variable domain, completed using reference TRBV7-9 and TRBJ1-2, is DTGVSQNPRHKITKRGQNVTFRCDPISEHNRLYWYRQTLGQGPEFLTYFQNEAQLEKSRLLSDRFSAERPKGSFSTLEIQRTEQGDSAMYLCASSETGQGYTFGSGTRLTVV.

The chain combines TRBV7-6 with TRBJ2-2; tentatively, D is TRBD1 or TRBD2 (5 bases each). The CDR3 runs 15 residues. V was clipped by 5 bases and J by 3 bases, with 13 bases between them. Germline V gene sequence: CDR1 SGHVS, CDR2 FNYEAQ. The CDR3 DNA is TGTGCCAGCAGCCCGGGACCGATACACACCGGGGAGCTGTTTTTT. Residues: CASSPGPIHTGELFF.

V is TRBV14 and J is TRBJ2-3, with 8 bases matching TRBD2. This CDR3 has 15 residues. V shed 4 bases and J 0 bases; nucleotides not matched to a gene: 3. Germline CDR1 is SGHDN and CDR2 is FVKESK. The CDR3 DNA follows: TGTGCCAGCAGCCCGACTAGCGCTAGCACAGATACGCAGTATTTT. It translates to CASSPTSASTDTQYF. Based on the CDR3 plus reference TRBV14 and TRBJ2-3, the full variable domain is EAGVTQFPSHSVIEKGQTVTLRCDPISGHDNLYWYRRVMGKEIKFLLHFVKESKQDESGMPNNRFLAERTGGTYSTLKVQPAELEDSGVYFCASSPTSASTDTQYFGPGTRLTVL.

The chain is built from TRBV11-3 and TRBJ2-7, with 10 bases lining up with TRBD1. The CDR3 runs to 15 residues. Germline CDR1 is SGHNT and CDR2 is YENEEA. The trim removed 5 bases at V and 5 bases at J, leaving 9 bases unmatched. The CDR3 DNA sequence: TGTGCCAGCAGCCCTACCGGGACAGGGGTTCACGAGCAGTACTTC. It translates to CASSPTGTGVHEQYF.

Here the CDR3 DNA reads TGTGCCAGCAGCCGGGACAGGGGGACAGATACGCAGTATTTT. Its translation: CASSRDRGTDTQYF. The genes are TRBV7-8 and TRBJ2-3; 11 bases match TRBD1. Germline trimming cut 5 bases from V and 3 bases from J; bases unmatched to any gene: 1. Germline V gene data show CDR1 as SGHVS and CDR2 as FQNEAQ. The CDR3 totals 14 residues.

As concerns this clone: Other DNA variants within this sample encode the same CDR3. The chain uses TRBV7-9 and TRBJ2-3, with D unclear. Trimming left V 4 bases short and J 6 bases short, with 5 bases between. This CDR3 spans 11 amino acids. The germline gives CDR1 SEHNR, CDR2 FQNEAQ (reference sequence). CDR3 in DNA: TGTGCCAGCAGCTCGACCGATACGCAGTATTTT. Amino acids: CASSSTDTQYF.

This chain uses TRBV28 with TRBJ1-2, with TRBD1 identical over 8 bases. CDR3 length: 13 residues. Germline V gene sequence: CDR1 MDHEN, CDR2 SYDVKM. V dropped 5 bases and J dropped 5; count of bases not matched to a gene: 4. The CDR3 sequence: CASSPTGGYGYTF. In nucleotides, the CDR3 is TGTGCCAGCAGTCCTACAGGGGGGTATGGCTACACCTTC.

The chain uses TRBV5-1 and TRBJ2-1, with unresolved D. The CDR3 spans 15 residues. The germline gives CDR1 SGHRS, CDR2 YFSETQ. Trimming removed 0 bases at V and 0 bases at J, with 7 bases between. For the CDR3, the DNA is TGCGCCAGCAGCTTGGATCTGAACTCCTACAATGAGCAGTTCTTC. Translated, it gives CASSLDLNSYNEQFF.